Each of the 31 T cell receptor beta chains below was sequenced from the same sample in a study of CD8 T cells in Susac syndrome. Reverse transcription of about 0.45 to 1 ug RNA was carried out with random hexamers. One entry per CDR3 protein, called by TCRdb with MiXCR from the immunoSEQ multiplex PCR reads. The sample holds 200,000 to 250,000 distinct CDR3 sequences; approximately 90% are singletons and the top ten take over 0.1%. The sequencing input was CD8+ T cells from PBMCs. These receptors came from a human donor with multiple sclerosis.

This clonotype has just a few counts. The CDR3 region is CASSPPGADEQYF. CDR3 DNA sequence: TGTGCCAGCAGCCCCCCAGGGGCCGACGAGCAGTACTTC. The genes are TRBV6-1 and TRBJ2-7, with D perhaps matching TRBD1 (6 bases). This CDR3 comprises 13 residues. Germline V gives CDR1 MNHNS, CDR2 SASEGT. Trimming stripped 6 bases from V and 5 bases from J, with 14 bases between.

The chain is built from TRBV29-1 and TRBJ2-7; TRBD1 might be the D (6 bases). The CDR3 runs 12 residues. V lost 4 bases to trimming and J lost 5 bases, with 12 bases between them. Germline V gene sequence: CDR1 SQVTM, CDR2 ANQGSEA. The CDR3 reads CSVGPGDHEQYF. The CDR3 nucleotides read TGCAGCGTTGGTCCAGGGGACCACGAGCAGTACTTC.

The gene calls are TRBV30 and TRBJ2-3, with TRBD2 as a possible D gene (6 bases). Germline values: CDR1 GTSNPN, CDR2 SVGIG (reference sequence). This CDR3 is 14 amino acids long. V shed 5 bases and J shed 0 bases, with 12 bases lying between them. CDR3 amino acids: CAWGTSTSTDTQYF. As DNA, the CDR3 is TGTGCCTGGGGGACTTCCACTAGCACAGATACGCAGTATTTT.

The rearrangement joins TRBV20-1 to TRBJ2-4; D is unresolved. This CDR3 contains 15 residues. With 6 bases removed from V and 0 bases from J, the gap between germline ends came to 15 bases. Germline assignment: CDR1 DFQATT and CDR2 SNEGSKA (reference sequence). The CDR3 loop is CSAIGQRLAKNIQYF. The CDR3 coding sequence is TGCAGTGCAATCGGCCAGCGTCTAGCCAAAAACATTCAGTACTTC.

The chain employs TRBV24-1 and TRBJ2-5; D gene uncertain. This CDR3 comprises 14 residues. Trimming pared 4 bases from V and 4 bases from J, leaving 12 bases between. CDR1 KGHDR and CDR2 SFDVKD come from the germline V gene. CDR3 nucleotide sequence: TGTGCCACCAGTGAATTCGGACGTGGAGAGACCCAGTACTTC. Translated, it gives CATSEFGRGETQYF.

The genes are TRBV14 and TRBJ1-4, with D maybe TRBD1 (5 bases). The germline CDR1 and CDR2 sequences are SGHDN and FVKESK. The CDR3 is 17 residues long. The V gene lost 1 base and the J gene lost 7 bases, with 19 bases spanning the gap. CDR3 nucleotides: TGTGCCAGCAGCCAAGGCTACAGGCCACCAGGGTTTGAAAAACTGTTTTTT. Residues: CASSQGYRPPGFEKLFF.

The CDR3 DNA reads as TGTGCCAGCAGCTTAGCGCCCTTGAGGGTTGCTCATATTTTCTTT. Translated: CASSLAPLRVAHIFF. The chain uses TRBV7-9 and TRBJ1-1; unclear D gene. The CDR3 loop spans 15 amino acids. Deletions cut 0 bases from V and 13 bases from J, with 21 bases between. The V gene's germline CDR1 is SEHNR and CDR2 FQNEAQ (reference sequence).

CDR3 DNA: TGTGCCAGCAGTTACTCTCCCAGGGTCGCTGAAGCTTTCTTT. Amino acid sequence: CASSYSPRVAEAFF. This rearrangement joins TRBV6-5 to TRBJ1-1; a possible D gene is TRBD1 (5 bases). CDR3 length equals 14 residues. Trimming cost V 0 bases and J 6 bases, with 11 bases left between them. Germline CDR1 reads MNHEY; CDR2 reads SVGAGI.

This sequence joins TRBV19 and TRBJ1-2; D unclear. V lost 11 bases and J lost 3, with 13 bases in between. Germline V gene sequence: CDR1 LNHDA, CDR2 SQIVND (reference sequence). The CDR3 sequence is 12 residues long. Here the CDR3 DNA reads TGTGCCGCTCGGAGCAGGTACTATGGCTACACCTTC. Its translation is CAARSRYYGYTF.

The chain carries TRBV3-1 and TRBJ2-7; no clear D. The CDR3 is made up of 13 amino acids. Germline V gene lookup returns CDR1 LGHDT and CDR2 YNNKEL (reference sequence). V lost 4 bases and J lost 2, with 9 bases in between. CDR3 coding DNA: TGTGCCAGCAGCCCCCGTTTGACCTACGAGCAGTACTTC. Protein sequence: CASSPRLTYEQYF.

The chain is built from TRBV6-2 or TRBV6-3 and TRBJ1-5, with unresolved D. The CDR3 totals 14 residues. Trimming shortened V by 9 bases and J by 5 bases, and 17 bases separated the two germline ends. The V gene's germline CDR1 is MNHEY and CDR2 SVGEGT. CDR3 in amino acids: CARRRIGEDQPQHF. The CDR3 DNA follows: TGTGCCAGAAGGAGGATTGGGGAGGATCAGCCCCAGCATTTT.

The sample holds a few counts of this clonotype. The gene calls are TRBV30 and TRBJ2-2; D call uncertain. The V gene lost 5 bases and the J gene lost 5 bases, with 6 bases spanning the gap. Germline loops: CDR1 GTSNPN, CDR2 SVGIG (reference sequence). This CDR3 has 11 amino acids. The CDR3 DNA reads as TGTGCCTGGGGGGATACCGGGGAGCTGTTTTTT. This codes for CAWGDTGELFF.

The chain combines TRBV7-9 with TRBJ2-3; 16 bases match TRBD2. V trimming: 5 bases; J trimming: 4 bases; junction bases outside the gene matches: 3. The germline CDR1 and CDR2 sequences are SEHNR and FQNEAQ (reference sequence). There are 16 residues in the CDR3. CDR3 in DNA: TGTGCCAGCAGCGGGACTAGCGGGGGGGCGGCAGATACGCAGTATTTT. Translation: CASSGTSGGAADTQYF. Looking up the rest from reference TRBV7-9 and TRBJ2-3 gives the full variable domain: DTGVSQNPRHKITKRGQNVTFRCDPISEHNRLYWYRQTLGQGPEFLTYFQNEAQLEKSRLLSDRFSAERPKGSFSTLEIQRTEQGDSAMYLCASSGTSGGAADTQYFGPGTRLTVL.

The CDR3 region is CASAATSGGLIAKNIQYF. Here the CDR3 DNA reads TGTGCCAGCGCCGCGACTAGCGGGGGCCTTATAGCCAAAAACATTCAGTACTTC. The V call is TRBV13, the J call TRBJ2-4; TRBD2 matches 12 bases. The CDR3 totals 18 residues. Germline lookup yields CDR1 PRHDT and CDR2 FYEKMQ (reference sequence). The V gene end was trimmed by 8 bases and the J gene end by 0 bases; junction bases not matched to a gene: 11.

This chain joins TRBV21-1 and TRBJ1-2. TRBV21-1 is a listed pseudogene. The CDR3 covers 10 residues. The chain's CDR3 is CVTGGNGYTF. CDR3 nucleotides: TGTGTCACGGGAGGGAATGGCTACACCTTC.

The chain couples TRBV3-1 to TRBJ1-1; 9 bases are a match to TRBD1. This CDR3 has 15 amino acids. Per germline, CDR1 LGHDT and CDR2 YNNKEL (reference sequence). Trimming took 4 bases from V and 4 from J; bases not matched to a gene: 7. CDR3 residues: CASSLPGQGITEAFF. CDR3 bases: TGTGCCAGCAGCCTCCCGGGACAGGGTATCACTGAAGCTTTCTTT.

The CDR3 DNA reads as TGTGCCAGCAGCTTAGGGACGGCAGATACGCAGTATTTT. As protein: CASSLGTADTQYF. The chain links TRBV13 to TRBJ2-3; no clear D gene. Per germline, CDR1 PRHDT and CDR2 FYEKMQ (reference sequence). CDR3 size: 13 residues. V gave up 0 bases and J gave up 4 bases, with 5 bases separating them.

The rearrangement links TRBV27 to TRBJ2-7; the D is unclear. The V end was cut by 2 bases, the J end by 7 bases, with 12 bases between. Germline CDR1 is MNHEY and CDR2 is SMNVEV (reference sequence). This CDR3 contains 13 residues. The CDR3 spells CASSLMADAEQYF. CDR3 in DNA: TGTGCCAGCAGTTTAATGGCGGACGCTGAGCAGTACTTC.

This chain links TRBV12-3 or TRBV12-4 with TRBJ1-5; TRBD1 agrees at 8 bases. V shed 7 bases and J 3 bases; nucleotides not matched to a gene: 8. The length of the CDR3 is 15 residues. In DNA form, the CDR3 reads TGTGCCAGCACCACGGACAGGGAGGTCAATCAGCCCCAGCATTTT. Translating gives CASTTDREVNQPQHF.

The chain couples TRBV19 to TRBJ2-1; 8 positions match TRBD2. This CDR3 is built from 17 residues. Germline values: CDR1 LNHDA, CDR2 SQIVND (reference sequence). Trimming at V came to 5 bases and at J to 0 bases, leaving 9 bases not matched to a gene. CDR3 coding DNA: TGTGCCAGTAGTTGGATCGCGGGGGGAGGCTCCTACAATGAGCAGTTCTTC. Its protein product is CASSWIAGGGSYNEQFF. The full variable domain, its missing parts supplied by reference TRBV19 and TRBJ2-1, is DGGITQSPKYLFRKEGQNVTLSCEQNLNHDAMYWYRQDPGQGLRLIYYSQIVNDFQKGDIAEGYSVSREKKESFPLTVTSAQKNPTAFYLCASSWIAGGGSYNEQFFGPGTRLTVL.

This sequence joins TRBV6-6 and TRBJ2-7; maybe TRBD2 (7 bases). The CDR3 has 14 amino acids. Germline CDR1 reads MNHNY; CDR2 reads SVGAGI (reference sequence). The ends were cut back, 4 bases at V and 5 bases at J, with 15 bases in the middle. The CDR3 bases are TGTGCCAGCAGTTTGGCGGGGGCGGTCAACGAGCAGTACTTC. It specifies CASSLAGAVNEQYF.

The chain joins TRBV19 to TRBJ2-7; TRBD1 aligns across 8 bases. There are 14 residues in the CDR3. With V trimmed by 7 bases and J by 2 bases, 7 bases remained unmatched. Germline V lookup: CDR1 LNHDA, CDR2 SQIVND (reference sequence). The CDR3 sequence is CASTPTGGPYEQYF. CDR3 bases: TGTGCCAGTACCCCAACAGGGGGGCCCTACGAGCAGTACTTC. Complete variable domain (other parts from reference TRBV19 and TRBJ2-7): DGGITQSPKYLFRKEGQNVTLSCEQNLNHDAMYWYRQDPGQGLRLIYYSQIVNDFQKGDIAEGYSVSREKKESFPLTVTSAQKNPTAFYLCASTPTGGPYEQYFGPGTRLTVT.

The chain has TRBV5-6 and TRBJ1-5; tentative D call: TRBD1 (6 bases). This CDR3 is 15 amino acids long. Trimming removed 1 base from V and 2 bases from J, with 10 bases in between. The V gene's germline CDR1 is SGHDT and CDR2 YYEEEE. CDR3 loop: CASSLWGLGNQPQHF. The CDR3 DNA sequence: TGTGCCAGCAGCTTGTGGGGGCTGGGCAATCAGCCCCAGCATTTT.

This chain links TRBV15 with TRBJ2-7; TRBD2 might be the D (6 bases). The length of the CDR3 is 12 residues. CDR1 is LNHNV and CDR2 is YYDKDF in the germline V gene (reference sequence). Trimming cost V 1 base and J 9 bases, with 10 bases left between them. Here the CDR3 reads CATSRADGGQYF. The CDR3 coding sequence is TGTGCCACCAGCAGAGCCGACGGGGGGCAGTACTTC.

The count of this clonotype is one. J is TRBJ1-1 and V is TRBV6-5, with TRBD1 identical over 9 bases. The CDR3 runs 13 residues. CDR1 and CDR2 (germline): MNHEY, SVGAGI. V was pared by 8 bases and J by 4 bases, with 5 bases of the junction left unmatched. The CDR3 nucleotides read TGTGCCAGCGCTGGACAGGGGATCACTGAAGCTTTCTTT. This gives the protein CASAGQGITEAFF.

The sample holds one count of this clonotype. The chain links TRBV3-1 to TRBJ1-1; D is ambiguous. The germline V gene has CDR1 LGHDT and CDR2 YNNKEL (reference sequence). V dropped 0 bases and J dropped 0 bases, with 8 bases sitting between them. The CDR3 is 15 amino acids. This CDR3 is CASSQEDGLNTEAFF. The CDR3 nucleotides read TGTGCCAGCAGCCAAGAGGACGGACTGAACACTGAAGCTTTCTTT.

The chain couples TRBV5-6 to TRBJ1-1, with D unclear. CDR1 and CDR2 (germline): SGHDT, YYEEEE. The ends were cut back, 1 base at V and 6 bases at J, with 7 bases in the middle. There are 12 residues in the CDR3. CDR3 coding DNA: TGTGCCAGCAGCTTGAACAGATCTGAAGCTTTCTTT. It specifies CASSLNRSEAFF.

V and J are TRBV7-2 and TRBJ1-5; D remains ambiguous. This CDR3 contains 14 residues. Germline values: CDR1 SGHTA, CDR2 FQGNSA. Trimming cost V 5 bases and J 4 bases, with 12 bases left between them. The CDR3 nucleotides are TGTGCCAGCAGCCGCGCCGGGTTGAATCAGCCCCAGCATTTT. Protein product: CASSRAGLNQPQHF.

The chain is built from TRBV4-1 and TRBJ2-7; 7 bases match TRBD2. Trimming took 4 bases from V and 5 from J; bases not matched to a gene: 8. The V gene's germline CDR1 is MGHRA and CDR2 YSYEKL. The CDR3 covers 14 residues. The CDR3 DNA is TGCGCCAGCAGCCCCCGGGGGGTTGTTAACGAGCAGTACTTC. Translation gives CASSPRGVVNEQYF.

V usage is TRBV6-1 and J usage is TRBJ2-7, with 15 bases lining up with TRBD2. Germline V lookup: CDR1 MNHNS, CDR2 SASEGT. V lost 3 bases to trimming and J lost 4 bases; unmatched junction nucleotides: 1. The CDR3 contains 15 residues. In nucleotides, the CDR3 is TGTGCCAGCAGTGAGGGACTAGCGGGGGGATACGAGCAGTACTTC. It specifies CASSEGLAGGYEQYF.

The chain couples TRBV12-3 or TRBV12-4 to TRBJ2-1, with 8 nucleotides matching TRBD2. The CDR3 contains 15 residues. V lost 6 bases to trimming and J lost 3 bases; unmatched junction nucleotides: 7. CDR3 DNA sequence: TGTGCCAGCAGGGAGGGACTAGGATTCTACAATGAGCAGTTCTTC. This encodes CASREGLGFYNEQFF.